This paragraph covers one T cell receptor beta chain sequence. The target antigen is unknown. The data stem from a study of cytomegalovirus exposure and HLA in healthy donors. Study-level results: In vitro, a few CMV-associated chains proved specific for CMV antigens.

Primers: 60 Vbeta forward and 13 Jbeta reverse. Only in-frame clones appear in the TCRdb table, and some are missing; sequencing was by immunoSEQ multiplex PCR. Of nearly 300,000 clones in the sample, more than 80% were seen once. CDR1 is KGHSH, CDR2 LQKENI, per germline. The J segment lost 7 bases and the V segment lost 6 bases, leaving 3 bases of the junction unmatched. This CDR3 region has 12 residues. The source material was PBMCs. The J gene is TRBJ2-7, the V gene TRBV18, with 10 bases that match TRBD2. This sequence was found in a man aged 35 to 55 in good health and CMV-seropositive. The CDR3 spells CASSPTSGEQYF. CDR3 sequence (DNA): TGTGCCAGCTCGCCGACTAGCGGGGAGCAGTACTTC. Full variable domain (remainder filled in from reference TRBV18 and TRBJ2-7): NAGVMQNPRHLVRRRGQEARLRCSPMKGHSHVYWYRQLPEEGLKFMVYLQKENIIDESGMPKERFSAEFPKEGPSILRIQQVVRGDSAAYFCASSPTSGEQYFGPGTRLTVT.